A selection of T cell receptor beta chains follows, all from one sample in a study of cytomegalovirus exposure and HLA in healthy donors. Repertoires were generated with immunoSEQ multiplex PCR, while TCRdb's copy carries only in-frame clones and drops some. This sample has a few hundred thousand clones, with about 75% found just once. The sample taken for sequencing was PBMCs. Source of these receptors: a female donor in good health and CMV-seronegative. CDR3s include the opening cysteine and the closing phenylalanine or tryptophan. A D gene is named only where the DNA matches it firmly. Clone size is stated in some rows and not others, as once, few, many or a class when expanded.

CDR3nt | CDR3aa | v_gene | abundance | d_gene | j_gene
TGCGCCAGCTCGGGACTAGCGGGGGCTACCGGGGAGCTGTTTTTT | CASSGLAGATGELFF | TRBV5-1 | . | TRBD2 | TRBJ2-2
TGCGCCAGCAGCCAAGCCGGACACCGTCAGCCCCAGCATTTT | CASSQAGHRQPQHF | TRBV4-1 | . | . | TRBJ1-5
TGTGCCACCAGCAGAGGGGACTTGACCTACAATGAGCAGTTCTTC | CATSRGDLTYNEQFF | TRBV15 | once | . | TRBJ2-1
TGCGCCAGCAGCCCCCGGACAGGGACAGCCGGGGAGCTGTTTTTT | CASSPRTGTAGELFF | TRBV5-1 | . | TRBD1 | TRBJ2-2
TGTGCCAGCAGACTAGCTCCGTATACCGGGGAGCTGTTTTTT | CASRLAPYTGELFF | TRBV6-4 | . | . | TRBJ2-2
TGTTCCAGCATCCGACTACCCAACAATGAGCAGTTCTTC | CSSIRLPNNEQFF | TRBV7-9 | . | . | TRBJ2-1
TGCGCCAGCAGCTTAGCGGGGGAGGAGCTGTTTTTT | CASSLAGEELFF | TRBV5-1 | . | TRBD2 | TRBJ2-2
TGTGCCAGCGGATCTACCTTTGGAGGCTACGAGCAGTACTTC | CASGSTFGGYEQYF | TRBV28 | . | . | TRBJ2-7
TGTGCCAGTACTAAGACAGGATTTTTCTACGAGCAGTACTTC | CASTKTGFFYEQYF | TRBV19 | . | . | TRBJ2-7
TGTGCCAGCAGCCCGCGGGCTAGCGGGGGCACCGGGGAGCTGTTTTTT | CASSPRASGGTGELFF | TRBV5-5 | . | TRBD2 | TRBJ2-2
TGTGCCAGCAGTTCCGGGACAGCCCCGCGGGAGCAGTACTTC | CASSSGTAPREQYF | TRBV28 | . | TRBD1 | TRBJ2-7
TGTGCCAGCAGCTTAGGGCGGGGTTGGGGGAACTCCTACGAGCAGTACTTC | CASSLGRGWGNSYEQYF | TRBV11-3 | . | . | TRBJ2-7
TGTGCCAGCAGCTTCAGGGGTGCAGATACGCAGTATTTT | CASSFRGADTQYF | TRBV7-2 | . | . | TRBJ2-3
TGTGCCATCAGTGAGCTAGCGGGATCGGGTAATGAGCAGTTCTTC | CAISELAGSGNEQFF | TRBV10-3 | . | TRBD2 | TRBJ2-1
TGTGCCACCGTAGGCCGGGGGTCCTACGAGCAGTACTTC | CATVGRGSYEQYF | TRBV2 | . | . | TRBJ2-7
TGCGCCAGCAGCCCAGTCCCTTCCGGGCAGCCCCAGCATTTT | CASSPVPSGQPQHF | TRBV5-1 | once | . | TRBJ1-5
TGTGCCAGCAGCCAACCGCAGGGGGCCACTGAAGCTTTCTTT | CASSQPQGATEAFF | TRBV7-9 | . | TRBD1 | TRBJ1-1
TGTGCTAGCAGCTTAGGGACTAGCGTCAATGAGCAGTTCTTC | CASSLGTSVNEQFF | TRBV7-7 | . | TRBD2 | TRBJ2-1
TGTTCCAGCAGCTGGGGGGACGAGCAGTACTTC | CSSSWGDEQYF | TRBV7-9 | . | . | TRBJ2-7
TGTGCCAGCAGTCCTCTCGGGACAATAAAAGAGACCCAGTACTTC | CASSPLGTIKETQYF | TRBV5-6 | . | . | TRBJ2-5
TGTGCCAGCAGCTTGTACGGTATTCCTTTCGAGCAGTACTTC | CASSLYGIPFEQYF | TRBV5-5 | few | . | TRBJ2-7
TGTGCCAGCAGCGCAGGGGGAGGGACAGGGGCCACCGGGGAGCTGTTTTTT | CASSAGGGTGATGELFF | TRBV7-9 | . | TRBD1 | TRBJ2-2
TGTGCCAGCAGCAAAGAAAGAGGACTAACCTATGAGTTCCAGCCCCAGCATTTT | CASSKERGLTYEFQPQHF | TRBV21-1 | few | . | TRBJ1-5
TGTGCCAGCATTCTAACTAGCGGGAGGGGTTACGAGCAGTACTTC | CASILTSGRGYEQYF | TRBV6-6 | . | TRBD2 | TRBJ2-7
TGCGCCAGCAGCCCTTCGACAGTGAACACTGAAGCTTTCTTT | CASSPSTVNTEAFF | TRBV5-1 | . | . | TRBJ1-1
TGTGCCAGCAGCTTTAGGAGTCATAGCTCCTACAATGAGCAGTTCTTC | CASSFRSHSSYNEQFF | TRBV7-2 | . | . | TRBJ2-1
TGTGCCAGCAGCTTCTCTTCAGTGGTGGCCGGAAACACCATATATTTT | CASSFSSVVAGNTIYF | TRBV11-3 | . | . | TRBJ1-3
TGTGCCAGCAGCGTGATAGCGGACCTCTCCTACAATGAGCAGTTCTTC | CASSVIADLSYNEQFF | TRBV7-9 | few | . | TRBJ2-1
TGTGCCAGCAAAGAAGAGGTCAGCCGGAACACTGAAGCTTTCTTT | CASKEEVSRNTEAFF | TRBV2 | . | . | TRBJ1-1
TGTGCCAGCAGCTCAAGTACAGGGGTTGGGGCCAACGTCCTGACTTTC | CASSSSTGVGANVLTF | TRBV5-6 | few | TRBD1 | TRBJ2-6
TGTGCCAGCAGCTTCCTGGGACAGGGAAACTATGGCTACACCTTC | CASSFLGQGNYGYTF | TRBV11-2 | . | TRBD1 | TRBJ1-2
TGTGCCAGCAGCTTCGGACAGTTCCTTTTAGAGACCCAGTACTTC | CASSFGQFLLETQYF | TRBV7-9 | . | . | TRBJ2-5
TGTGCCAGCGGGACAGGGGGCCGTGTCAATCAGCCCCAGCATTTT | CASGTGGRVNQPQHF | TRBV27 | once | TRBD1 | TRBJ1-5
TGTGCCAGCAGCTTAGAAGGGTGGACAGGGGGACCCGAAGCTTTCTTT | CASSLEGWTGGPEAFF | TRBV7-9 | . | TRBD1 | TRBJ1-1